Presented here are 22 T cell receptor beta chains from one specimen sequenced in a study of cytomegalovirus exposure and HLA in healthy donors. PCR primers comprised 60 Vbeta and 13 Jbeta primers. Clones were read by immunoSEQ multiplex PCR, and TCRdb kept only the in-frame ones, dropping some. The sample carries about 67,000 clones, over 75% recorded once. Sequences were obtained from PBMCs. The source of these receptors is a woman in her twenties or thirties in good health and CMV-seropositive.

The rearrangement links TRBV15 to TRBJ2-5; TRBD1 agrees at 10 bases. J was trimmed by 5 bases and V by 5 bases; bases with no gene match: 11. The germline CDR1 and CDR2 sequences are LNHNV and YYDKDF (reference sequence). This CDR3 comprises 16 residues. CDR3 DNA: TGTGCCACCAGCGCGACGTTGACAGGGGGCGGGGAGACCCAGTACTTC. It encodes CATSATLTGGGETQYF.

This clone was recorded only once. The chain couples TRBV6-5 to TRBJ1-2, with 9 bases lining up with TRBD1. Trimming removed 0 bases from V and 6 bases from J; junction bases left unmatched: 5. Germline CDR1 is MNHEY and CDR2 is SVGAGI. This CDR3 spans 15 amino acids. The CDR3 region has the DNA TGTGCCAGCAGTTACTCAAACAGGGGGCGGGATGGCTACACCTTC. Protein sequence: CASSYSNRGRDGYTF.

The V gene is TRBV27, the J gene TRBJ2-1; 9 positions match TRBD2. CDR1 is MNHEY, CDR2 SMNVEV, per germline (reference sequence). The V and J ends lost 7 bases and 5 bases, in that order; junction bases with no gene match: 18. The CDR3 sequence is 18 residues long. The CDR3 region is CASNSLFPAGGPDNEQFF. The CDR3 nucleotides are TGTGCCAGCAACTCATTATTTCCGGCGGGAGGGCCCGACAATGAGCAGTTCTTC.

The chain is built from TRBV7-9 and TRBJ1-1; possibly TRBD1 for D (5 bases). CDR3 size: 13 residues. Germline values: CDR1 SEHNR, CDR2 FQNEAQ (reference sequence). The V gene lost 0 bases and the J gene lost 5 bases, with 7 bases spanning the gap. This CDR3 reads CASSLARGTEAFF. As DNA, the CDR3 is TGTGCCAGCAGCTTAGCGCGGGGGACTGAAGCTTTCTTT. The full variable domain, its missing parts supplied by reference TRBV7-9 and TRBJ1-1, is DTGVSQNPRHKITKRGQNVTFRCDPISEHNRLYWYRQTLGQGPEFLTYFQNEAQLEKSRLLSDRFSAERPKGSFSTLEIQRTEQGDSAMYLCASSLARGTEAFFGQGTRLTVV.

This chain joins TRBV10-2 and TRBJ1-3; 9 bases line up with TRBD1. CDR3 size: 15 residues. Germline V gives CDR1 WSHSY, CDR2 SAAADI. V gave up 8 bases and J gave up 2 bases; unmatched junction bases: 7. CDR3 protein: CASGLTGGAGNTIYF. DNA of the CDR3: TGCGCCAGCGGATTAACAGGGGGCGCTGGAAACACCATATATTTT.

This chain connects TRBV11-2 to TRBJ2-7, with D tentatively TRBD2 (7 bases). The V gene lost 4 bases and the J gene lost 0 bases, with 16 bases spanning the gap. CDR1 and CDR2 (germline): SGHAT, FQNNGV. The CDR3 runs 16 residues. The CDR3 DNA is TGTGCCAGCAGCTCCCCGGGGGGCCTCAGCTCCTACGAGCAGTACTTC. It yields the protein CASSSPGGLSSYEQYF.

CDR3: CASSVQPRNEQFF. CDR3 bases: TGTGCCAGCAGCGTACAACCACGGAATGAGCAGTTCTTC. The chain combines TRBV9 with TRBJ2-1; the D is unclear. Germline V gene data show CDR1 as SGDLS and CDR2 as YYNGEE. V gave up 1 base and J gave up 7 bases, with 9 bases separating them. The CDR3 contains 13 residues.

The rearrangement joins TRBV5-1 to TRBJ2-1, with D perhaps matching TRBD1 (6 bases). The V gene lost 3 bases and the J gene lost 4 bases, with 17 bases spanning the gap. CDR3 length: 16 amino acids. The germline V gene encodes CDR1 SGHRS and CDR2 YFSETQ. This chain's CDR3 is CASSSRTRQEYNEQFF. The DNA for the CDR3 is TGCGCCAGCAGCTCCCGGACCCGACAGGAGTACAATGAGCAGTTCTTC.

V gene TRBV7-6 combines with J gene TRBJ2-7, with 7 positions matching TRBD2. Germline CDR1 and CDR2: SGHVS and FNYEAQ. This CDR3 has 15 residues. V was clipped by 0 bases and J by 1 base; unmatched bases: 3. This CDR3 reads CASSLAGGFSYEQYF. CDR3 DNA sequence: TGTGCCAGCAGCTTAGCGGGAGGGTTTTCCTACGAGCAGTACTTC.

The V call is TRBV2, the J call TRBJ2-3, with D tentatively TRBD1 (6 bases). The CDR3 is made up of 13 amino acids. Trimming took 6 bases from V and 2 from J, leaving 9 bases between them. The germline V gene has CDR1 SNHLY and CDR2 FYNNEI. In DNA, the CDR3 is TGTGCCAGCAGACAGGGCTCCACAGATACGCAGTATTTT. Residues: CASRQGSTDTQYF.

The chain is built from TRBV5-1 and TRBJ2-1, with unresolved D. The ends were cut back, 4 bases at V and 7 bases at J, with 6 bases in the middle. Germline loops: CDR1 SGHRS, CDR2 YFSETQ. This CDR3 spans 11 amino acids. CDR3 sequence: CASSIGNEQFF. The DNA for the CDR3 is TGCGCCAGCAGCATCGGGAATGAGCAGTTCTTC.

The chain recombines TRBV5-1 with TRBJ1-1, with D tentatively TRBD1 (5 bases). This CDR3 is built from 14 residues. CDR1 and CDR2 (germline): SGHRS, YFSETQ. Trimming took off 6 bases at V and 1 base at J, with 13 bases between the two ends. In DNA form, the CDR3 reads TGCGCCAGCACCCTGGGAGGGGCGAACACTGAAGCTTTCTTT. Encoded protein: CASTLGGANTEAFF.

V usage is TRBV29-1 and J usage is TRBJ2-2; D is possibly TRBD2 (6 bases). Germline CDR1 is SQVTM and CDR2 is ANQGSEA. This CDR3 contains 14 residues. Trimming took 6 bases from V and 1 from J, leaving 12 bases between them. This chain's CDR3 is CSVSLALNTGELFF. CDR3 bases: TGCAGCGTATCCCTAGCGCTGAACACCGGGGAGCTGTTTTTT.

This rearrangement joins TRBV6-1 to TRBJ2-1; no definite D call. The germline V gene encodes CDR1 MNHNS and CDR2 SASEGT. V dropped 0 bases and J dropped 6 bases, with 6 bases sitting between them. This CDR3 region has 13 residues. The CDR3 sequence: CASSEANLNEQFF. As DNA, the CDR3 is TGTGCCAGCAGTGAAGCAAATCTCAATGAGCAGTTCTTC.

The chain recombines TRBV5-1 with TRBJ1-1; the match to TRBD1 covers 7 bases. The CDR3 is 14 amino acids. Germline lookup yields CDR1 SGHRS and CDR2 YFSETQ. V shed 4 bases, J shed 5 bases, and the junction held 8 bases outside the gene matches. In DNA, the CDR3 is TGCGCCAGCAGCGTGGACAGGATAGGAACTGAAGCTTTCTTT. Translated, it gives CASSVDRIGTEAFF.

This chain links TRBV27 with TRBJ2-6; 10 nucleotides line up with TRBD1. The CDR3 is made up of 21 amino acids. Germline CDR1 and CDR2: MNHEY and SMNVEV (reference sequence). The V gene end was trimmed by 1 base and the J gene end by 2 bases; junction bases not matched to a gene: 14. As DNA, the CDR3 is TGTGCCAGCAGTTTATGGGTAGGGGGACAGGGGCCTCGTACTGGGGCCAACGTCCTGACTTTC. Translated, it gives CASSLWVGGQGPRTGANVLTF. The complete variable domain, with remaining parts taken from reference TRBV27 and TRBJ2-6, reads EAQVTQNPRYLITVTGKKLTVTCSQNMNHEYMSWYRQDPGLGLRQIYYSMNVEVTDKGDVPEGYKVSRKEKRNFPLILESPSPNQTSLYFCASSLWVGGQGPRTGANVLTFGAGSRLTVL.

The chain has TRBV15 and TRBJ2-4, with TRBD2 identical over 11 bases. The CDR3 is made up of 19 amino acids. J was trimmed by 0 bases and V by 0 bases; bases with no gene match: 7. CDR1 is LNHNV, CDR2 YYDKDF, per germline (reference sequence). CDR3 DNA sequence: TGTGCCACCAGCAGAGATCGGGGACTAGCGGTCCTAGCCAAAAACATTCAGTACTTC. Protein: CATSRDRGLAVLAKNIQYF.

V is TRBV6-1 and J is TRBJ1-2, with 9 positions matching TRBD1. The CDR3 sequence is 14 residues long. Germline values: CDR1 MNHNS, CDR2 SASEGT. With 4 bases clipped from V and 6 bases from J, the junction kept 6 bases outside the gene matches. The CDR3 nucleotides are TGTGCCAGCAGTGTGGACAGGGGAAGGGATGGCTACACCTTC. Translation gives CASSVDRGRDGYTF.

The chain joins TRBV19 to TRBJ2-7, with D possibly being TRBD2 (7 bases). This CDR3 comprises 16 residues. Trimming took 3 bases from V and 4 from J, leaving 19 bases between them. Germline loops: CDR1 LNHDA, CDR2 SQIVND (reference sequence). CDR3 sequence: CASSIGGPAGVYEQYF. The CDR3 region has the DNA TGTGCCAGTAGTATCGGGGGCCCGGCGGGGGTGTACGAGCAGTACTTC.

The CDR3 DNA reads as TGTGCCACCAGCAGACAGGGACAGACTTTCCGGGGGCAGTACTTC. This translates into CATSRQGQTFRGQYF. V usage is TRBV15 and J usage is TRBJ2-7; TRBD1 matches at 7 bases. The V segment lost 2 bases and the J segment 9 bases; nucleotides outside the gene matches: 13. Germline lookup yields CDR1 LNHNV and CDR2 YYDKDF (reference sequence). CDR3 length: 15 residues.

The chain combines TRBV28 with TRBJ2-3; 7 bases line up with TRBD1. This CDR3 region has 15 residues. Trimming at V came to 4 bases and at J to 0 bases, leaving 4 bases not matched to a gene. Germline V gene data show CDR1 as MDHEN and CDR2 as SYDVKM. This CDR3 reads CASSSPTGSTDTQYF. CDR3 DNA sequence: TGTGCCAGCAGTTCCCCGACAGGGAGCACAGATACGCAGTATTTT.

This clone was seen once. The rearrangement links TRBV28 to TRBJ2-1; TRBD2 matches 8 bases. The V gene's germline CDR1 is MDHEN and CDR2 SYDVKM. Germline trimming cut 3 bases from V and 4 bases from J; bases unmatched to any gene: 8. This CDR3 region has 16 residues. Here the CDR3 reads CASSFEPRGAYNEQFF. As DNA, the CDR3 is TGTGCCAGCAGTTTTGAACCGCGGGGGGCTTACAATGAGCAGTTCTTC. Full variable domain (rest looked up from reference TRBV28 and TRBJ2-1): DVKVTQSSRYLVKRTGEKVFLECVQDMDHENMFWYRQDPGLGLRLIYFSYDVKMKEKGDIPEGYSVSREKKERFSLILESASTNQTSMYLCASSFEPRGAYNEQFFGPGTRLTVL.